These 26 T cell receptor beta chains originate from one sample sequenced in a study of regulatory T cells in long-lasting Graves disease. The TCR beta library used iRepertoire HTBI primers with Arm-PCR amplification of CDR3. TCRdb reprocessed the multiplex PCR reads with MiXCR, giving one entry per CDR3 protein. The table has some 450,000 distinct CDR3 sequences, 15% to 20% seen once; the top ten hold roughly 10%. Time point of the sample: newly diagnosed GD, antithyroid drugs for less than 3 months. Isolated PBMC RNA provided the starting material for the TCR library. The same data also contributed to another study, on T cells in Graves' hyperthyroidism and ophthalmopathy.

The source was peripheral blood mononuclear cells (PBMCs), collected at new diagnosis, from a patient treated with antithyroid drugs. The receptor source for this set is a woman in her 30s with Graves disease.

The sample holds many counts of this clonotype. The rearrangement joins TRBV3-1 to TRBJ2-3; TRBD2 matches at 8 bases. V gave up 0 bases and J gave up 1 base; unmatched junction bases: 12. CDR3 length: 19 amino acids. CDR1 is LGHDT and CDR2 is YNNKEL in the germline V gene (reference sequence). The CDR3 DNA sequence: TGTGCCAGCAGCCAAGAGGGACGGGAGGGCCAATCTCGCACAGATACGCAGTATTTT. Its translation is CASSQEGREGQSRTDTQYF.

The genes are TRBV11-2 and TRBJ2-7; weak D call: TRBD2 (7 bases). The CDR3 runs to 15 residues. V shed 2 bases and J shed 7 bases, with 18 bases lying between them. The germline V gene encodes CDR1 SGHAT and CDR2 FQNNGV. CDR3 coding DNA: TGTGCCAGCAGCTTACCCAGGTGGGGGGGCAGAGAGCAGTACTTC. Translating it yields CASSLPRWGGREQYF.

This clonotype was seen repeatedly, ten times or more. The chain is built from TRBV6-5 and TRBJ1-1; weak D call: TRBD1 (6 bases). CDR1 is MNHEY and CDR2 is SVGAGI in the germline V gene. The CDR3 extends over 15 amino acids. V shed 3 bases and J shed 1 base, with 12 bases lying between them. The CDR3 region is CASSYSTGPNTEAFF. The CDR3 DNA follows: TGTGCCAGCAGTTATTCAACAGGGCCGAACACTGAAGCTTTCTTT.

This chain joins TRBV30 and TRBJ2-2; possible D gene TRBD2, 5 bases. Germline lookup yields CDR1 GTSNPN and CDR2 SVGIG (reference sequence). The CDR3 loop spans 13 amino acids. V lost 4 bases and J 7 bases, leaving 13 bases between the germline ends. The chain's CDR3 is CAWNVYEGGELFF. CDR3 bases: TGTGCCTGGAATGTATACGAGGGCGGGGAGCTGTTTTTT.

This chain connects TRBV20-1 to TRBJ1-1; D gene unclear. This CDR3 spans 14 amino acids. The V end was cut by 6 bases, the J end by 1 base, with 15 bases between. Germline assignment: CDR1 DFQATT and CDR2 SNEGSKA (reference sequence). CDR3 amino acids: CSAPLEGRNTEAFF. The CDR3 bases are TGCAGTGCACCGCTTGAAGGGAGGAACACTGAAGCTTTCTTT.

This clonotype was found once. At one of its ends the junction is not consistent with the germline gene, which may arise from a read error. The chain combines TRBV20-1 with TRBJ2-1; tentatively, D is TRBD1 (6 bases). Germline V gene data show CDR1 as DFQATT and CDR2 as SNEGSKA (reference sequence). The CDR3 extends over 16 amino acids. This CDR3 is CSASATRQVTYNEQLF. CDR3 bases: TGCAGTGCTAGCGCCACGAGACAGGTGACCTACAATGAGCAGCTCTTC.

Worth noting for this clonotype: The CDR3 does not end in the conserved phenylalanine or tryptophan, so this is likely a read error. This chain connects TRBV29-1 to TRBJ1-5; 7 positions agree with TRBD1. CDR1 is SQVTM, CDR2 ANQGSEA, per germline. The CDR3 consists of 14 residues. The V and J ends lost 3 bases and 2 bases, in that order; junction bases with no gene match: 4. The CDR3 coding sequence is TGCAGCGTTGAGGAAACAGGGGGCAATCAGCCCCAGCATTCT. This gives the protein CSVEETGGNQPQHS.

This clonotype appeared a few times. The chain recombines TRBV10-3 with TRBJ2-2; 11 bases match TRBD2. Germline V CDR1 and CDR2: ENHRY, SYGVKD. J was trimmed by 2 bases and V by 3 bases; bases with no gene match: 11. CDR3 length: 19 amino acids. The DNA for the CDR3 is TGTGCCATCAGTGACCGGGGTAGCGGGAGGGTCGGAAACACCGGGGAGCTGTTTTTT. This translates into CAISDRGSGRVGNTGELFF.

The chain is built from TRBV6-2 or TRBV6-3 and TRBJ2-1, with D possibly being TRBD1 or TRBD2 (5 bases each). Looked up from germline, CDR1 is MNHEY and CDR2 is SVGEGT. The CDR3 extends over 20 amino acids. With 2 bases removed from V and 7 bases from J, the gap between germline ends came to 30 bases. CDR3 in DNA: TGTGCCAGCAGTTACCACACTAGAGATACTTGGCGGCCCCCAGGGAATGAGCAGTTCTTC. Its protein product is CASSYHTRDTWRPPGNEQFF.

The chain employs TRBV25-1 and TRBJ2-5, with 8 bases matching TRBD2. The length of the CDR3 is 16 residues. CDR1 MGHDK and CDR2 SYGVNS come from the germline V gene. The junction had 16 bases not matched to a gene; V was cut back by 9 bases and J by 4 bases. The CDR3, as DNA: TGTGCCAGTTCCCCAATCGGGGGGGGCCAAAGAGAGACCCAGTACTTC. Its protein product is CASSPIGGGQRETQYF.

This clonotype was detected a few times. V and J are TRBV28 and TRBJ2-3; TRBD2 matches at 10 bases. V lost 1 base, J lost 2 bases, and 9 bases stayed unmatched. This CDR3 has 18 amino acids. Germline V gene lookup returns CDR1 MDHEN and CDR2 SYDVKM. CDR3 loop: CASSLFVTSGSDTDTQYF. The CDR3 nucleotides read TGTGCCAGCAGTTTATTTGTGACTAGCGGGTCTGACACAGATACGCAGTATTTT.

Details on this clonotype: This likely comes from a read error, as the CDR3 has no conserved phenylalanine or tryptophan at its end. The chain links TRBV28 to TRBJ2-7; unclear D gene. Trimming cost V 3 bases and J 2 bases, with 5 bases left between them. CDR1 MDHEN and CDR2 SYDVKM come from the germline V gene. The CDR3 loop spans 12 amino acids. Here the CDR3 DNA reads TGTGCCAGCAGTTTTGGACCCTACGAGCAGTACCTC. It is translated as CASSFGPYEQYL.

In its sample, this clonotype was seen many times. The V and J genes are TRBV30 and TRBJ2-1, with D perhaps TRBD2 (5 bases). V shed 5 bases and J shed 3 bases, with 8 bases lying between them. This CDR3 is 12 amino acids long. Germline CDR1 GTSNPN, CDR2 SVGIG (reference sequence). DNA of the CDR3: TGTGCCTGGGCGGCGGGCTACAATGAGCAGTTCTTC. Translation gives CAWAAGYNEQFF.

This clonotype was seen at least ten times. The chain carries TRBV29-1 and TRBJ1-1; TRBD1 matches at 8 bases. The CDR3 consists of 14 residues. Germline V lookup: CDR1 SQVTM, CDR2 ANQGSEA. V dropped 5 bases and J dropped 4; count of bases not matched to a gene: 9. CDR3 sequence: CSVTDRGQGTEAFF. The CDR3 DNA follows: TGCAGCGTTACCGACAGGGGTCAGGGCACTGAAGCTTTCTTT.

This clonotype has only a few counts. The rearrangement uses TRBV20-1 and TRBJ2-2, with a weak D call TRBD2 (6 bases). V was pared by 5 bases and J by 0 bases, with 10 bases between. Germline V gene data show CDR1 as DFQATT and CDR2 as SNEGSKA (reference sequence). The CDR3 runs 14 residues. The CDR3 here is CSAHSGANTGELFF. CDR3 DNA sequence: TGCAGTGCTCATAGCGGCGCGAACACCGGGGAGCTGTTTTTT.

This clonotype was seen only a few times. It may be a read error: a sequence one base away is much more abundant. V is TRBV18 and J is TRBJ2-7, with 11 bases matching TRBD1. The CDR3 totals 14 residues. The V gene end was trimmed by 4 bases and the J gene end by 3 bases; junction bases not matched to a gene: 2. CDR1 and CDR2 (germline): KGHSH, LQKENI. This CDR3 is CASSLGQGDYEQYF. The CDR3 nucleotides read TGTGCCAGCTCACTGGGACAGGGGGACTACGAGCAGTACTTC.

The V gene is TRBV20-1, the J gene TRBJ2-3, with TRBD2 matching 7 bases. With V trimmed by 3 bases and J by 4 bases, 1 base remained unmatched. The CDR3 has 12 amino acids. Germline CDR1 DFQATT, CDR2 SNEGSKA (reference sequence). The CDR3 spells CSASSGSDTQYF. For the CDR3, the DNA is TGCAGTGCTAGTAGCGGGTCAGATACGCAGTATTTT.

This clonotype was picked up many times. The CDR3 sequence is CASSPGTSTIEQYF. The CDR3 DNA is TGCGCCAGCAGCCCCGGGACTAGTACAATCGAGCAGTACTTC. This chain connects TRBV5-1 to TRBJ2-7; TRBD2 aligns across 8 bases. Looked up from germline, CDR1 is SGHRS and CDR2 is YFSETQ. The CDR3 runs to 14 residues. J was trimmed by 6 bases and V by 4 bases; bases with no gene match: 9. Combining the CDR3 with reference TRBV5-1 and TRBJ2-7 gives the whole variable domain KAGVTQTPRYLIKTRGQQVTLSCSPISGHRSVSWYQQTPGQGLQFLFEYFSETQRNKGNFPGRFSGRQFSNSRSEMNVSTLELGDSALYLCASSPGTSTIEQYFGPGTRLTVT.

This clonotype turned up a few times. This chain joins TRBV20-1 and TRBJ1-5, with unresolved D. Trimming pared 0 bases from V and 9 bases from J, leaving 21 bases between. The V gene's germline CDR1 is DFQATT and CDR2 SNEGSKA (reference sequence). The CDR3 is 16 residues long. The CDR3, as DNA: TGCAGTGCTAGAGATCGGGTAGGCGGAGCCGCAGGGCCCCAGCATTTT. Residues: CSARDRVGGAAGPQHF.

This clonotype was observed many times. CDR3 sequence: CASSPSLYAGSTDTQYF. CDR3 nucleotides: TGTGCCAGCAGCCCCTCTTTATATGCGGGTAGCACAGATACGCAGTATTTT. The V gene is TRBV28, the J gene TRBJ2-3, with a possible D match to TRBD2 (5 bases). There are 17 residues in the CDR3. V lost 6 bases, J lost 0 bases, and 19 bases lay in between. CDR1 is MDHEN, CDR2 SYDVKM, per germline.

V usage is TRBV9 and J usage is TRBJ2-6; 10 positions match TRBD1. Germline-derived CDR1 and CDR2 are SGDLS and YYNGEE. J lost 4 bases, V lost 1 base, and 5 bases had no gene match. The CDR3 is 17 amino acids. The CDR3 loop reads CASSVLGTGAGANVLTF. For the CDR3, the DNA is TGTGCCAGCAGCGTATTGGGGACAGGGGCAGGGGCCAACGTCCTGACTTTC.

This clonotype was counted a few times. This is likely an artifact of a read error, given a far larger clone one base away. The rearrangement links TRBV2 to TRBJ2-4, with a possible D match to TRBD1 (5 bases). This CDR3 comprises 16 residues. Trimming stripped 3 bases from V and 13 bases from J, with 25 bases between. Germline V gene sequence: CDR1 SNHLY, CDR2 FYNNEI. The CDR3 spells CASSEGPGPSYNEQYF. In nucleotides, the CDR3 is TGTGCCAGCAGTGAGGGGCCGGGCCCATCCTACAATGAGCAGTACTTC.

The chain recombines TRBV18 with TRBJ1-5, with D possibly matching TRBD1 (5 bases). V was clipped by 4 bases and J by 3 bases, with 19 bases between them. CDR1 is KGHSH, CDR2 LQKENI, per germline. This CDR3 spans 17 amino acids. This CDR3 reads CASSRGLRTSPNQPQHF. Written as DNA, the CDR3 is TGTGCCAGCTCACGAGGATTGAGGACATCTCCCAATCAGCCCCAGCATTTT.

This rearrangement joins TRBV13 to TRBJ2-2, with D possibly being TRBD1 or TRBD2 (5 bases each). The CDR3 spans 19 residues. Germline-derived CDR1 and CDR2 are PRHDT and FYEKMQ (reference sequence). V was pared by 3 bases and J by 4 bases, with 24 bases between. CDR3 region: CASSLTRSPGPQRTGELFF. In nucleotides, the CDR3 is TGTGCCAGCAGCTTGACCAGATCTCCGGGACCCCAACGCACCGGGGAGCTGTTTTTT.

As DNA, the CDR3 is TGTGCCAGCAGCTTAGAGCAGGGGGAGCCCTCCTACGAGCAGTACTTC. This encodes CASSLEQGEPSYEQYF. The V and J genes are TRBV7-6 and TRBJ2-7, with 7 nucleotides matching TRBD1. The CDR3 totals 16 residues. Unmatched junction bases numbered 6, after V lost 1 base and J lost 0 bases. Per the germline V gene, CDR1 is SGHVS and CDR2 is FNYEAQ.

This clonotype was detected ten times or more. This sequence joins TRBV2 and TRBJ2-7; the D gene could be TRBD1 or TRBD2 (5 bases each). This CDR3 spans 14 amino acids. Germline V gene lookup returns CDR1 SNHLY and CDR2 FYNNEI. Trimming removed 7 bases from V and 5 bases from J, with 18 bases in between. Here the CDR3 DNA reads TGTGCCAGCACAATAGAGGGAGCCAGGGACGAGCAGTACTTC. Amino acid sequence: CASTIEGARDEQYF.